This T cell receptor (beta chain) appears in the sequencing data of a study of T cells in narcolepsy. In germline, CDR1 is LGHNA, CDR2 YSLEER. This CDR3 contains 16 residues. V lost 1 base and J lost 1, with 10 bases in between. Only in-frame clones appear in the TCRdb table, and some are missing; sequencing was by immunoSEQ multiplex PCR. The sample lists about 25,000 clones; about four fifths were seen once. Sample: CD45RA- memory CD4+ T cells from PBMCs. The TCR sequence derives from a human donor with narcolepsy. This sequence joins TRBV4-3 and TRBJ2-2, with D unresolved. The CDR3 region has the DNA TGCGCCAGCAGCCAAGGACGTGATTGGAACACCGGGGAGCTGTTTTTT. It encodes CASSQGRDWNTGELFF.